This entry lists 23 T cell receptor beta chains sequenced from one sample in a study of blood T cells in healthy people across ages. Combining a sample-barcoded 5' primer with a J-beta primer mix, a second PCR ran for roughly 7 to 12 cycles. TCRdb re-derived calls from the 5' RACE reads in MiXCR, one entry per CDR3 protein. There are some 1,800,000 distinct CDR3 sequences in the sample; around 40% occur only once, and 23% lies in the top ten. Sequencing input: blood. These receptors originate from a human donor in good health.

The CDR3 reads CASGLPARGPKDTQYF. In DNA form, the CDR3 reads TGTGCTAGTGGTTTGCCGGCTCGGGGGCCGAAAGATACGCAGTATTTT. The chain joins TRBV12-5 to TRBJ2-3, with D tentatively TRBD1 or TRBD2 (6 bases each). CDR1 is LGHNT and CDR2 is FRNRAP in the germline V gene. This CDR3 region has 16 residues. Trimming pared 2 bases from V and 5 bases from J, leaving 17 bases between.

This chain joins TRBV18 and TRBJ2-7, with 7 bases matching TRBD2. Germline V gene data show CDR1 as KGHSH and CDR2 as LQKENI. V shed 4 bases, J shed 5 bases, and the junction held 5 bases outside the gene matches. CDR3 length: 13 amino acids. The CDR3 sequence is CASSRFGGDEQYF. CDR3 bases: TGTGCCAGCTCACGCTTTGGGGGGGACGAGCAGTACTTC.

V and J are TRBV7-2 and TRBJ2-1, with D perhaps TRBD1 (6 bases). Per germline, CDR1 SGHTA and CDR2 FQGNSA. Trimming shortened V by 6 bases and J by 10 bases, and 22 bases separated the two germline ends. The CDR3 runs 15 residues. CDR3 DNA: TGTGCCAGCAGTAATCCCGGACCGACAGGCGTCGAGCAGTTCTTC. Its protein product is CASSNPGPTGVEQFF.

This clonotype was found a few times. The rearrangement links TRBV7-2 to TRBJ2-5, with D possibly being TRBD1 (7 bases). Germline V gene lookup returns CDR1 SGHTA and CDR2 FQGNSA. The germline V and J ends were trimmed by 7 bases and 5 bases, with 14 bases remaining between them. The CDR3 is made up of 13 amino acids. CDR3 sequence: CASTTQGGETQYF. CDR3 in DNA: TGTGCCAGCACCACGCAGGGGGGTGAGACCCAGTACTTC.

This chain links TRBV20-1 with TRBJ2-7, with 9 bases identical to TRBD2. Trimming removed 4 bases from V and 3 bases from J; junction bases left unmatched: 4. The CDR3 consists of 13 residues. Germline CDR1 is DFQATT and CDR2 is SNEGSKA (reference sequence). CDR3 DNA sequence: TGCAGTGCTAATCGCGGGGGGGGCTACGAGCAGTACTTC. Protein sequence: CSANRGGGYEQYF.

The sample holds a few counts of this clonotype. The rearrangement links TRBV7-2 to TRBJ1-1; weak D call: TRBD1 (5 bases). Trimming stripped 1 base from V and 11 bases from J, with 14 bases between. The V gene's germline CDR1 is SGHTA and CDR2 FQGNSA. This CDR3 is 13 amino acids long. In nucleotides, the CDR3 is TGTGCCAGCAGCTTAGGACAGAGTCGGATGGCTTTCTTT. Protein sequence: CASSLGQSRMAFF. The entire variable domain, with the rest obtained from reference TRBV7-2 and TRBJ1-1, is as follows: GAGVSQSPSNKVTEKGKDVELRCDPISGHTALYWYRQSLGQGLEFLIYFQGNSAPDKSGLPSDRFSAERTGGSVSTLTIQRTQQEDSAVYLCASSLGQSRMAFFGQGTRLTVV.

This clonotype came up a few times. The CDR3 sequence: CASSKLAGEPRGQYF. CDR3 sequence (DNA): TGTGCCAGCAGTAAGCTAGCGGGGGAGCCGAGGGGGCAGTACTTC. The gene calls are TRBV6-5 and TRBJ2-7; 10 bases are shared with TRBD2. With V trimmed by 5 bases and J by 9 bases, 13 bases remained unmatched. Germline V lookup: CDR1 MNHEY, CDR2 SVGAGI. This CDR3 has 15 residues.

This chain's CDR3 is CASSSLWGDKNIQYF. As DNA, the CDR3 is TGTGCCAGCAGCTCACTCTGGGGTGACAAAAACATTCAGTACTTC. The V gene is TRBV5-5, the J gene TRBJ2-4; D is ambiguous. Germline CDR1 and CDR2: SGHKS and YYEKEE (reference sequence). Trimming removed 3 bases from V and 3 bases from J, with 13 bases in between. The CDR3 sequence is 15 residues long.

This clonotype was seen only a few times. The chain carries TRBV24-1 and TRBJ2-1; maybe TRBD2 (5 bases). The germline V gene encodes CDR1 KGHDR and CDR2 SFDVKD. The CDR3 totals 15 residues. The V gene lost 6 bases and the J gene lost 2 bases, with 13 bases spanning the gap. DNA of the CDR3: TGTGCCACCAGTTACGGGGATCCCCCCTACAATGAGCAGTTCTTC. This encodes CATSYGDPPYNEQFF.

Only a few counts were recorded for this clonotype. V is TRBV24-1 and J is TRBJ2-1, with 7 bases identical to TRBD1. Germline CDR1 reads KGHDR; CDR2 reads SFDVKD. This CDR3 contains 16 residues. Losses at the gene ends were 1 base for V and 2 bases for J; bases not matched to a gene: 4. The CDR3 loop reads CATSDFRTGPYNEQFF. CDR3 coding DNA: TGTGCCACCAGTGATTTCCGGACAGGACCCTACAATGAGCAGTTCTTC.

The J gene is TRBJ2-3, the V gene TRBV7-2; D might be TRBD2 (6 bases). From germline, CDR1 is SGHTA and CDR2 FQGNSA. The germline V and J ends were trimmed by 3 bases and 6 bases, with 13 bases remaining between them. The CDR3 is 14 amino acids. The CDR3 region has the DNA TGTGCCAGCAGCTTCTCCCCGGGGGTCGATACGCAGTATTTT. Translation gives CASSFSPGVDTQYF.

J is TRBJ2-5 and V is TRBV28; 9 bases are a match to TRBD1. Germline-derived CDR1 and CDR2 are MDHEN and SYDVKM. CDR3 size: 15 residues. The V segment lost 4 bases and the J segment 4 bases; nucleotides outside the gene matches: 7. The CDR3 sequence: CASSSQTGGRETQYF. The CDR3 region has the DNA TGTGCCAGCAGTTCCCAGACAGGGGGACGAGAGACCCAGTACTTC.

This clonotype was detected ten times or more. The rearrangement uses TRBV7-6 and TRBJ2-1; D is perhaps TRBD2 (6 bases). V gave up 4 bases and J gave up 0 bases, with 13 bases separating them. The germline V gene encodes CDR1 SGHVS and CDR2 FNYEAQ. The CDR3 runs 16 residues. CDR3 in DNA: TGTGCCAGCAGCTCCGGAGGGTACGGCTCCTACAATGAGCAGTTCTTC. It is translated as CASSSGGYGSYNEQFF. The full variable domain, with the rest looked up from reference TRBV7-6 and TRBJ2-1, is GAGVSQSPRYKVTKRGQDVALRCDPISGHVSLYWYRQALGQGPEFLTYFNYEAQQDKSGLPNDRFSAERPEGSISTLTIQRTEQRDSAMYRCASSSGGYGSYNEQFFGPGTRLTVL.

This clonotype appeared a few times. The genes are TRBV9 and TRBJ1-2; D unclear. The V end was cut by 3 bases, the J end by 1 base, with 19 bases between. Looked up from germline, CDR1 is SGDLS and CDR2 is YYNGEE. The CDR3 is 17 amino acids. The CDR3 loop reads CASSALAMYTDNYGYTF. In nucleotides, the CDR3 is TGTGCCAGCAGCGCTCTAGCGATGTACACGGATAACTATGGCTACACCTTC.

The sample holds a few counts of this clonotype. This chain joins TRBV20-1 and TRBJ1-1; D gene uncertain. V dropped 5 bases and J dropped 0 bases, with 10 bases sitting between them. The CDR3 is made up of 13 amino acids. Germline V gene data show CDR1 as DFQATT and CDR2 as SNEGSKA (reference sequence). CDR3 residues: CSARLFLNTEAFF. CDR3 coding DNA: TGCAGTGCTCGCTTGTTCCTGAACACTGAAGCTTTCTTT.

This clonotype was counted a few times. The genes are TRBV27 and TRBJ2-6; D could derive from TRBD1 or TRBD2 (5 bases each). Germline CDR1 MNHEY, CDR2 SMNVEV (reference sequence). Between the trimmed V and J ends, which lost 2 bases and 0 bases, there was a span of 11 bases. The CDR3 spans 17 residues. The CDR3 spells CASSLGAGSSGANVLTF. In nucleotides, the CDR3 is TGTGCCAGCAGTTTAGGGGCAGGGAGCTCTGGGGCCAACGTCCTGACTTTC.

V gene TRBV12-3 or TRBV12-4 combines with J gene TRBJ2-1; TRBD2 aligns across 14 bases. With 6 bases clipped from V and 10 bases from J, the junction kept 14 bases outside the gene matches. The CDR3 loop spans 17 amino acids. The CDR3: CASRPGLAGAGLREQFF. CDR3 bases: TGTGCCAGCAGGCCGGGACTAGCGGGGGCCGGGCTCAGGGAGCAGTTCTTC.

For this clonotype: This may stem from a read error, because a much larger clone lies one nucleotide away. The V call is TRBV7-2, the J call TRBJ1-2; D is unclear. This CDR3 is 12 amino acids long. In germline, CDR1 is SGHTA, CDR2 FQGNSA. V was trimmed by 5 bases and J by 1 base, leaving 5 bases between them. The CDR3 DNA reads TGTGCCAGCAGCCACAGTAACTATGGCTACACCTTC. Amino acids: CASSHSNYGYTF. Drawing the rest from reference TRBV7-2 and TRBJ1-2, the complete variable domain is GAGVSQSPSNKVTEKGKDVELRCDPISGHTALYWYRQSLGQGLEFLIYFQGNSAPDKSGLPSDRFSAERTGGSVSTLTIQRTQQEDSAVYLCASSHSNYGYTFGSGTRLTVV.

This clonotype was recorded a few times. With a much larger clone just one base away, this may be a read error. The rearrangement uses TRBV7-3 and TRBJ2-6; D uncertain. Per germline, CDR1 SGHTA and CDR2 FQGTGA. The ends were cut back, 4 bases at V and 2 bases at J, with 6 bases in the middle. CDR3 length: 14 amino acids. The CDR3 reads CASSSSPGANVLTF. As DNA, the CDR3 is TGTGCCAGCAGCTCCTCCCCTGGGGCCAACGTCCTGACTTTC.

The chain recombines TRBV7-9 with TRBJ2-7; D may match TRBD1 or TRBD2 (5 bases each). Trimming shortened V by 0 bases and J by 3 bases, and 12 bases separated the two germline ends. Germline CDR1 and CDR2: SEHNR and FQNEAQ (reference sequence). The length of the CDR3 is 15 residues. CDR3 residues: CASSLARDGLYEQYF. The CDR3 coding sequence is TGTGCCAGCAGCTTAGCCCGGGACGGACTCTACGAGCAGTACTTC.

CDR3 loop: CASSPLQGEPYEQYF. Written as DNA, the CDR3 is TGTGCCAGCAGCCCCCTGCAGGGGGAACCCTACGAGCAGTACTTC. V gene TRBV4-2 combines with J gene TRBJ2-4; 7 positions match TRBD1. The DNA matches TRBJ2-7 better at its end, which makes the J call doubtful. The CDR3 is made up of 15 amino acids. CDR1 and CDR2 (germline): LGHNA, YNFKEQ.

This rearrangement joins TRBV3-1 to TRBJ2-1; D remains ambiguous. CDR3 length: 14 amino acids. CDR1 is LGHDT, CDR2 YNNKEL, per germline (reference sequence). Trimming cost V 6 bases and J 3 bases, with 12 bases left between them. Written as DNA, the CDR3 is TGTGCCAGCAGTAAGGCCTCATTCTACAATGAGCAGTTCTTC. As protein: CASSKASFYNEQFF.

The V and J genes are TRBV5-1 and TRBJ2-2, with TRBD1 matching 8 bases. Germline V gene sequence: CDR1 SGHRS, CDR2 YFSETQ. The ends lost 7 bases at V and 4 bases at J; junction bases unmatched: 3. The CDR3 contains 13 residues. CDR3 in DNA: TGCGCCAGCGGACAGGGAGCCACCGGGGAGCTGTTTTTT. Protein: CASGQGATGELFF.